The 8 T cell receptor beta chains below come from one sample, sequenced in a study of vaccination effects on CD4 cells after COVID-19. Antigen-specific CD4+ T cells were first expanded with viral peptide pools by the ViraFEST assay and only then sequenced. It was after more than nine days of culture that CD4+ T cells were isolated. Clones were sequenced by immunoSEQ multiplex PCR, and TCRdb holds only the in-frame ones, with some missing. The table has approximately 30,000 clones, roughly two thirds seen once; the top ten hold around 28%. Their antigens remain unidentified. Source: CD4+ T cells from PBMCs cultured with HCoV-229E spike peptides, taken before COVID-19 vaccination. Every receptor here comes from a human donor who received a COVID-19 vaccine.

V gene TRBV9 combines with J gene TRBJ2-5; 9 nucleotides agree with TRBD1. V shed 4 bases, J shed 3 bases, and the junction held 10 bases outside the gene matches. Germline CDR1 and CDR2: SGDLS and YYNGEE. This CDR3 is 16 amino acids long. The CDR3 here is CASSLRPGTGKETQYF. The CDR3 DNA reads TGTGCCAGCAGCTTACGACCCGGGACAGGGAAAGAGACCCAGTACTTC.

The chain links TRBV5-1 to TRBJ2-1; 12 bases are shared with TRBD2. The CDR3 covers 16 residues. The germline V gene encodes CDR1 SGHRS and CDR2 YFSETQ. J gave up 9 bases and V 0 bases, and 7 bases lay outside the gene matches. The CDR3 region is CASSLVPSGGAGEQFF. The DNA of the CDR3 is TGCGCCAGCAGCTTGGTTCCTAGCGGGGGGGCGGGTGAGCAGTTCTTC. Supplemented by reference TRBV5-1 and TRBJ2-1, the full variable domain reads KAGVTQTPRYLIKTRGQQVTLSCSPISGHRSVSWYQQTPGQGLQFLFEYFSETQRNKGNFPGRFSGRQFSNSRSEMNVSTLELGDSALYLCASSLVPSGGAGEQFFGPGTRLTVL.

This chain joins TRBV25-1 and TRBJ1-3; D is perhaps TRBD1 (5 bases). This CDR3 region has 15 residues. Germline V gives CDR1 MGHDK, CDR2 SYGVNS. Trimming stripped 1 base from V and 0 bases from J, with 7 bases between. The DNA of the CDR3 is TGTGCCAGCAGTGAATGGGGGATCTCTGGAAACACCATATATTTT. Translating gives CASSEWGISGNTIYF.

The V and J genes are TRBV5-4 and TRBJ2-2; TRBD1 agrees at 10 bases. The ends lost 4 bases at V and 5 bases at J; junction bases unmatched: 8. The CDR3 extends over 16 amino acids. The germline CDR1 and CDR2 sequences are SGHNT and YYREEE (reference sequence). CDR3 loop: CASSQDRGLQTGELFF. The CDR3 DNA sequence: TGTGCCAGCAGCCAAGACAGGGGGCTGCAGACCGGGGAGCTGTTTTTT.

V and J are TRBV19 and TRBJ2-1, with D possibly matching TRBD1 (5 bases). Trimming removed 3 bases from V and 0 bases from J, with 15 bases in between. This CDR3 is built from 17 residues. Germline assignment: CDR1 LNHDA and CDR2 SQIVND (reference sequence). The CDR3 sequence: CASSIVGQASSYNEQFF. Written as DNA, the CDR3 is TGTGCCAGTAGTATCGTGGGGCAGGCTAGCTCCTACAATGAGCAGTTCTTC.

This clone occurred once. This chain links TRBV19 with TRBJ1-1; 7 positions agree with TRBD1. Trimming cost V 5 bases and J 1 base; bases outside gene matches: 4. The CDR3 spans 14 residues. Germline lookup yields CDR1 LNHDA and CDR2 SQIVND (reference sequence). The CDR3 loop reads CASSLGQRNTEAFF. Here the CDR3 DNA reads TGTGCCAGTAGTTTGGGACAGCGGAACACTGAAGCTTTCTTT.

The rearrangement uses TRBV7-9 and TRBJ1-2; no reliable D call. Germline V gene data show CDR1 as SEHNR and CDR2 as FQNEAQ (reference sequence). V was shortened by 3 bases and J by 8 bases, with 10 bases between the two germline ends. This CDR3 region has 12 residues. The CDR3 nucleotides read TGTGCCAGCAGCTTCGAGCCGCGGGGCTACACCTTC. Its translation is CASSFEPRGYTF.

The gene calls are TRBV11-2 and TRBJ2-7; 14 bases are a match to TRBD2. Unmatched junction bases numbered 3, after V lost 7 bases and J lost 7 bases. The CDR3 is made up of 13 amino acids. Germline V lookup: CDR1 SGHAT, CDR2 FQNNGV. The DNA of the CDR3 is TGTGCCAGCAAACGACTAGCGGGAGGGGAGCAGTACTTC. Translating it yields CASKRLAGGEQYF.